The 23 T cell receptor beta chains below all came from one sample that was sequenced in a study of T cell responses to AZD1222 COVID-19 vaccine. Sequenced by immunoSEQ multiplex PCR; TCRdb stores in-frame clones only, minus some. The table lists 90,000 to 110,000 clones, nearly 90% of them singletons. The source material was peripheral blood, sampled on day 0 of AZD1222 vaccination. The origin of the receptors is an adult in good health.

This CDR3 is CASRPRGAQGGPQHF. CDR3 bases: TGTGCCAGCAGGCCACGGGGGGCCCAGGGAGGGCCCCAGCATTTT. The J gene is TRBJ1-5, the V gene TRBV6-5, with D perhaps TRBD1 (6 bases). Germline CDR1 reads MNHEY; CDR2 reads SVGAGI. V lost 6 bases, J lost 9 bases, and 21 bases lay in between. The CDR3 runs to 15 residues.

The rearrangement joins TRBV19 to TRBJ1-2, with 9 nucleotides matching TRBD1. Germline V gene sequence: CDR1 LNHDA, CDR2 SQIVND (reference sequence). Trimming cost V 6 bases and J 7 bases; bases outside gene matches: 12. The CDR3 loop spans 15 amino acids. Here the CDR3 reads CASRSGQGILVGYTF. Written as DNA, the CDR3 is TGTGCCAGTAGGAGCGGACAGGGGATCTTGGTTGGCTACACCTTC.

The chain links TRBV10-3 to TRBJ1-3; the D is unclear. CDR3 length equals 13 residues. Trimming cost V 6 bases and J 0 bases, with 6 bases left between them. Germline V CDR1 and CDR2: ENHRY, SYGVKD. This chain's CDR3 is CAISAPSGNTIYF. The CDR3 DNA sequence: TGTGCCATCAGCGCTCCCTCTGGAAACACCATATATTTT.

The rearrangement links TRBV15 to TRBJ2-7, with no clear D. The ends were cut back, 0 bases at V and 6 bases at J, with 21 bases in the middle. The germline CDR1 and CDR2 sequences are LNHNV and YYDKDF (reference sequence). CDR3 size: 17 residues. The CDR3 DNA sequence: TGTGCCACCAGCAGAGATTTATCGCCAAGTCCGAATGTCGAGCAGTACTTC. Translation: CATSRDLSPSPNVEQYF.

V usage is TRBV7-2 and J usage is TRBJ2-2, with D possibly being TRBD1 (6 bases). V was trimmed by 5 bases and J by 5 bases, leaving 12 bases between them. The CDR3 runs to 14 residues. CDR1 and CDR2 from the germline V gene are SGHTA and FQGNSA. CDR3 nucleotide sequence: TGTGCCAGCAGCCTAGGGGGAGTTACCGGGGAGCTGTTTTTT. Translated: CASSLGGVTGELFF.

This clone showed up just a few times. CDR3 DNA: TGTGCCAGCAGTCCCACAGGAACCTACGAGCAGTACGTC. This encodes CASSPTGTYEQYV. The rearrangement joins TRBV14 to TRBJ2-7; D might be TRBD1 (5 bases). The CDR3 length is 13 residues. V was clipped by 6 bases and J by 2 bases, with 11 bases between them. Germline V gene sequence: CDR1 SGHDN, CDR2 FVKESK.

The chain has TRBV3-1 (or the pseudogene TRBV3-2) and TRBJ2-2; D ambiguous. V gave up 5 bases and J gave up 0 bases, with 10 bases separating them. The germline V gene encodes CDR1 LGHDT and CDR2 YNNKEL (reference sequence). The CDR3 is 15 residues long. The CDR3: CASSRDSPNTGELFF. The CDR3 nucleotides are TGTGCCAGCAGCAGGGATAGCCCGAACACCGGGGAGCTGTTTTTT.

This clone has only one observation. This chain uses TRBV21-1 with TRBJ2-3; TRBD2, the table's D call, lacks a check against the DNA. TRBV21-1 is a pseudogene locus. This CDR3 spans 15 amino acids. The CDR3 spells CASSKPRREPDTQYF. The CDR3 region has the DNA TGTGCCAGCAGCAAACCGCGTCGGGAGCCAGATACGCAGTATTTT.

V gene TRBV5-1 combines with J gene TRBJ2-5; 7 nucleotides match TRBD2. The CDR3 is 14 amino acids. V lost 4 bases to trimming and J lost 5 bases; unmatched junction nucleotides: 8. The germline V gene encodes CDR1 SGHRS and CDR2 YFSETQ. CDR3 DNA sequence: TGCGCCAGCAGCCCAGGCGGGGGTTCGGAGACCCAGTACTTC. Translation gives CASSPGGGSETQYF.

The chain joins TRBV19 to TRBJ2-1; TRBD2 agrees at 8 bases. CDR3 size: 14 residues. V shed 5 bases, J shed 4 bases, and the junction held 4 bases outside the gene matches. The germline gives CDR1 LNHDA, CDR2 SQIVND (reference sequence). Here the CDR3 reads CASSLAGLYNEQFF. For the CDR3, the DNA is TGTGCCAGTAGTTTAGCGGGGCTGTACAATGAGCAGTTCTTC.

V usage is TRBV29-1 and J usage is TRBJ1-2; no clear D. Germline CDR1 is SQVTM and CDR2 is ANQGSEA. Trimming removed 7 bases from V and 5 bases from J, with 14 bases in between. The CDR3 consists of 12 residues. The CDR3: CSGLVGLYGYTF. CDR3 nucleotide sequence: TGCAGCGGGTTGGTGGGTTTATATGGCTACACCTTC. Combining the CDR3 with reference TRBV29-1 and TRBJ1-2 gives the whole variable domain SAVISQKPSRDICQRGTSLTIQCQVDSQVTMMFWYRQQPGQSLTLIATANQGSEATYESGFVIDKFPISRPNLTFSTLTVSNMSPEDSSIYLCSGLVGLYGYTFGSGTRLTVV.

The chain links TRBV6-1 to TRBJ1-2, with 8 bases identical to TRBD1. V shed 2 bases, J shed 7 bases, and the junction held 6 bases outside the gene matches. CDR1 and CDR2 (germline): MNHNS, SASEGT. This CDR3 comprises 14 residues. CDR3 nucleotide sequence: TGTGCCAGCAGTGAATCTCAGGGGGCGGGTGGCTACACCTTC. It translates to CASSESQGAGGYTF.

Concerning this clone: The same CDR3 can be traced to other DNA sequences in this sample. The chain has TRBV11-3 and TRBJ2-5; 10 positions match TRBD2. The CDR3 is made up of 17 amino acids. The germline V gene encodes CDR1 SGHNT and CDR2 YENEEA. V gave up 5 bases and J gave up 1 base; unmatched junction bases: 10. The CDR3 DNA reads as TGTGCCAGCAGCCGACCACAAGCGGGAGGGATCCAAGAGACCCAGTACTTC. Its translation is CASSRPQAGGIQETQYF.

The V call is TRBV5-4, the J call TRBJ1-6; 9 nucleotides agree with TRBD1. The CDR3 sequence is 13 residues long. The ends lost 4 bases at V and 9 bases at J; junction bases unmatched: 2. Germline V gene lookup returns CDR1 SGHNT and CDR2 YYREEE (reference sequence). CDR3 loop: CASSRDRASPLHF. CDR3 nucleotide sequence: TGTGCCAGCAGCAGGGACAGGGCTTCACCCCTCCACTTT. Complete variable domain (other parts from reference TRBV5-4 and TRBJ1-6): ETGVTQSPTHLIKTRGQQVTLRCSSQSGHNTVSWYQQALGQGPQFIFQYYREEENGRGNFPPRFSGLQFPNYSSELNVNALELDDSALYLCASSRDRASPLHFGNGTRLTVT.

The chain is built from TRBV4-3 and TRBJ2-3; no definite D call. The CDR3 runs to 18 residues. In germline, CDR1 is LGHNA, CDR2 YSLEER. The CDR3 nucleotides are TGCCCCCCCAGCCAACTCCCAGCTACCGACTCTAGCACAGATACGCAGTATTTT. Translation: CPPSQLPATDSSTDTQYF.

The rearrangement uses TRBV14 and TRBJ2-3; D not resolved. Germline assignment: CDR1 SGHDN and CDR2 FVKESK. Deletions cut 1 base from V and 6 bases from J, with 11 bases between. The CDR3 contains 14 residues. The CDR3 coding sequence is TGTGCCAGCAGCCAAGCAGGCGGCGTTGATACGCAGTATTTT. Residues: CASSQAGGVDTQYF.

The rearrangement joins TRBV9 to TRBJ2-2; D is possibly TRBD2 (6 bases). CDR3 size: 18 residues. Deletions cut 4 bases from V and 5 bases from J, with 24 bases between. Germline CDR1 reads SGDLS; CDR2 reads YYNGEE. This CDR3 reads CASSQGLPNRVWTGELFF. For the CDR3, the DNA is TGTGCCAGCAGCCAAGGACTACCCAACCGGGTGTGGACCGGGGAGCTGTTTTTT.

The CDR3 DNA follows: TGTGCCAGCAGACCACGACAGGCTAGCACAGATACGCAGTATTTT. Translated: CASRPRQASTDTQYF. This chain links TRBV7-9 with TRBJ2-3, with D possibly TRBD1 on 6 matching bases. CDR3 length: 15 amino acids. Germline V lookup: CDR1 SEHNR, CDR2 FQNEAQ (reference sequence). V gave up 6 bases and J gave up 0 bases, with 13 bases separating them.

The J gene is TRBJ1-1, the V gene TRBV7-3; D may be TRBD1 (6 bases). This CDR3 is built from 14 residues. Germline lookup yields CDR1 SGHTA and CDR2 FQGTGA. V lost 3 bases and J lost 1, with 9 bases in between. The CDR3 protein is CASSLGTRNTEAFF. The CDR3 DNA reads TGTGCCAGCAGCTTGGGGACAAGGAACACTGAAGCTTTCTTT.

This clone has a single count. This chain links TRBV18 with TRBJ2-1; weak D call: TRBD1 (6 bases). Trimming left V 2 bases short and J 2 bases short, with 22 bases between. The CDR3 has 19 residues. Germline CDR1 reads KGHSH; CDR2 reads LQKENI. The CDR3 spells CASSPTQSPDRAPYNEQFF. CDR3 coding DNA: TGTGCCAGCTCACCAACCCAATCCCCGGACAGAGCCCCCTACAATGAGCAGTTCTTC.

The chain uses TRBV4-2 and TRBJ2-1; 9 bases are shared with TRBD2. Germline V gene sequence: CDR1 LGHNA, CDR2 YNFKEQ. V lost 0 bases and J lost 4; bases outside the gene matches: 4. The CDR3 sequence is 16 residues long. The CDR3 region is CASSQESGGKYNEQFF. The CDR3 DNA sequence: TGTGCCAGCAGCCAAGAGAGCGGGGGGAAGTACAATGAGCAGTTCTTC.

V gene TRBV6-5 combines with J gene TRBJ2-3; TRBD2 aligns across 11 bases. After removal of 6 bases from V and 5 bases from J, the junction contained 4 bases not matched to a gene. CDR1 is MNHEY and CDR2 is SVGAGI in the germline V gene. The CDR3 runs 14 residues. The CDR3 sequence is CASRSSGGKDTQYF. CDR3 sequence (DNA): TGTGCCAGCAGGTCTAGCGGGGGGAAAGATACGCAGTATTTT.

The chain recombines TRBV27 with TRBJ1-2, with TRBD1 matching 7 bases. Germline V gene lookup returns CDR1 MNHEY and CDR2 SMNVEV (reference sequence). The CDR3 is made up of 14 amino acids. Germline trimming cut 5 bases from V and 1 base from J; bases unmatched to any gene: 4. CDR3 sequence: CASSNSGGNYGYTF. CDR3 bases: TGTGCCAGCAGTAACTCAGGGGGTAACTATGGCTACACCTTC.